The table lists the clone carrying this T cell receptor beta chain with many counts. Its antigen is currently unknown. V lost 6 bases to trimming and J lost 2 bases, with 12 bases between them. CDR1 is DFQATT and CDR2 is SNEGSKA in the germline V gene (reference sequence). The CDR3 loop spans 13 amino acids. This entry belongs to a study of glioma-infiltrating T cells. The iRepertoire nested amplicon-rescue multiplex PCR amplified TCR alpha and beta CDR3s from RNA. TCRdb used MiXCR to reprocess the multiplex PCR reads, holding one entry per CDR3 protein. The sample has 150,000 to 200,000 distinct CDR3 sequences; more than 25% are singletons. Study-wide results and limits: Tissue-blood divergence was below expectation in non-neoplastic patients, above in gliomas.

The TCR was taken from a human donor with low-grade glioma or glioblastoma, undergoing nonglioma brain surgery, or in good health (not recorded which). This chain joins TRBV20-1 and TRBJ2-3, with D tentatively TRBD2 (6 bases). Sequenced input: glioma tissue, nonneoplastic brain tissue, or PBMCs (not recorded which). The CDR3 nucleotides read TGCAGTGCCACCTGGGACTTCACAGATACGCAGTATTTT. It yields the protein CSATWDFTDTQYF.